This T cell receptor beta chain was observed in a study of OX40 agonist ivuxolimab in advanced cancers. Study-wide context: Those treated in dose escalation had hepatocellular carcinoma, melanoma, renal cell cancer or head and neck cancer. Prior anti-PD-1, anti-PD-L1 or anti-CTLA-4 therapy did not bar entry, and 40% to 45% had some.

TCRdb's table, derived via immunoSEQ multiplex PCR, lists solely in-frame clones and lacks some. The sample carries more than 85,000 clones, roughly 90% recorded once. This CDR3 region has 15 residues. Germline-derived CDR1 and CDR2 are SEHNR and FQNEAQ (reference sequence). The ends were cut back, 0 bases at V and 6 bases at J, with 15 bases in the middle. Exclusion applied to patients with autoimmune disease history or systemic immunosuppression. This chain connects TRBV7-9 to TRBJ2-7; possible D gene TRBD2, 5 bases. Sequences were derived from CD4+ or CD8+ T cells sorted from blood, sampled in a trial of the OX40 agonist ivuxolimab. The clonotype originates from an adult with an advanced solid tumor such as melanoma, head and neck, liver or kidney cancer. The CDR3 nucleotides are TGTGCCAGCAGCTTAGCATCGGGATCCCCTGGCGAGCAGTACTTC. Translating it yields CASSLASGSPGEQYF.